One and the same sample provided the 9 T cell receptor beta chains below, sequenced in a study of CD8 T cells in Susac syndrome. When the RNA was reverse transcribed, random hexamers were used with an input of roughly 0.5 to 1 ug. TCRdb processed the immunoSEQ multiplex PCR reads anew with MiXCR; each CDR3 protein has one entry. Counted here are 150,000 to 200,000 distinct CDR3 sequences, approximately 90% occurring once; the ten biggest clones make up roughly 0.08%. Sequencing was done on a sample of CD4+ T cells from PBMCs. These receptors all come from a human donor in good health.

The V gene is TRBV2, the J gene TRBJ2-3, with 9 positions matching TRBD1. V shed 2 bases, J shed 4 bases, and the junction held 1 base outside the gene matches. Germline assignment: CDR1 SNHLY and CDR2 FYNNEI. This CDR3 region has 14 residues. The CDR3 DNA follows: TGTGCCAGCAGTGAAACAGGGGGCGCAGATACGCAGTATTTT. Translated, it gives CASSETGGADTQYF.

This rearrangement joins TRBV5-4 to TRBJ2-7; 8 bases align to TRBD2. Unmatched junction bases numbered 5, after V lost 2 bases and J lost 1 base. Germline V gene data show CDR1 as SGHNT and CDR2 as YYREEE (reference sequence). This CDR3 region has 15 residues. As DNA, the CDR3 is TGTGCCAGCAGCTTCAGCGGGAGTGTGTCCTACGAGCAGTACTTC. It translates to CASSFSGSVSYEQYF.

This clonotype was counted a single time. The V gene is TRBV4-3, the J gene TRBJ2-1; the D is unclear. Trimming left V 0 bases short and J 4 bases short, with 7 bases between. CDR1 and CDR2 (germline): LGHNA, YSLEER. This CDR3 contains 14 residues. CDR3 sequence reads: CASSQETRYNEQFF. CDR3 DNA: TGCGCCAGCAGCCAAGAAACCCGATACAATGAGCAGTTCTTC.

Remarks on this clonotype: An end of the junction does not agree with germline; a read error may underlie this. V gene TRBV3-1 combines with J gene TRBJ2-7; 8 bases agree with TRBD1. Germline CDR1 reads LGHDT; CDR2 reads YNNKEL (reference sequence). The CDR3 is 13 residues long. CDR3: CASSQDLGTGSDF. CDR3 nucleotide sequence: TGTGCCAGCAGCCAAGATCTTGGGACAGGATCGGACTTC.

V gene TRBV7-9 combines with J gene TRBJ2-1; no definite D call. Deletions cut 7 bases from V and 8 bases from J, with 15 bases between. The germline CDR1 and CDR2 sequences are SEHNR and FQNEAQ (reference sequence). The CDR3 consists of 13 residues. The CDR3 coding sequence is TGTGCCAGCATCGGCTTCCAAAGGCATGAGCAGTTCTTC. Translated, it gives CASIGFQRHEQFF.

This chain connects TRBV12-3 or TRBV12-4 to TRBJ1-4; D possibly corresponds to TRBD1 (6 bases). Trimming took off 4 bases at V and 7 bases at J, with 16 bases between the two ends. This CDR3 comprises 15 residues. This CDR3 reads CASSSQGIGSEKLFF. The DNA of the CDR3 is TGTGCCAGCAGTTCCCAGGGGATCGGGTCTGAAAAACTGTTTTTT.

DNA for the CDR3: TGCAGTGCTAGTCGGCAGGGTCACGAGCAGTACTTC. Amino acids: CSASRQGHEQYF. The chain couples TRBV20-1 to TRBJ2-7; the D gene is possibly TRBD1 (5 bases). The CDR3 length is 12 residues. V was shortened by 3 bases and J by 5 bases, with 11 bases between the two germline ends. Looked up from germline, CDR1 is DFQATT and CDR2 is SNEGSKA (reference sequence).

The J gene is TRBJ2-3, the V gene TRBV9, with a tentative D call TRBD2 (5 bases). Per germline, CDR1 SGDLS and CDR2 YYNGEE. V lost 4 bases and J 4 bases, leaving 16 bases between the germline ends. The CDR3 extends over 15 amino acids. CDR3 nucleotides: TGTGCCAGCAGCTCAAGACACCTCGGGGCAGATACGCAGTATTTT. Translation: CASSSRHLGADTQYF.

The CDR3 region is CASSPSRGYGYTF. In nucleotides, the CDR3 is TGCGCCAGCAGCCCGTCCAGAGGCTATGGCTACACCTTC. This chain links TRBV4-3 with TRBJ1-2; D gene ambiguous. CDR3 length: 13 residues. Germline-derived CDR1 and CDR2 are LGHNA and YSLEER. V lost 4 bases and J lost 4, with 10 bases in between.